This T cell receptor beta chain was identified during a study of metastatic and nonmetastatic thyroid tumors. Across the study: Malignant thyroid and benign thyroid patients provided blood and tumor or nodule tissue whose repertoires were compared. Findings and limits, study-wide: The study reportedly found significantly higher TCR beta diversity in malignant thyroid tumors than benign nodules, in blood and tumor.

Per germline, CDR1 MNHEY and CDR2 SMNVEV (reference sequence). This CDR3 has 14 residues. This clone was detected many times. Antigen unknown. The junction and the germline gene differ at one end; a read error may be behind it. The same CDR3 arises from other DNA sequences in this sample as well. Under the authors' procedure: The distant-metastasis classifier for papillary thyroid cancer was built from CDR3 differences across clinicopathological groups. With MiXCR, TCRdb called clones anew from the PCR reads. The V and J calls come from TCRdb's annotation, not from the publication. This table has about 82,000 clones, under 15% appearing once. Prior to thyroid surgery, none of the patients had received any treatment.

The V gene is TRBV27, the J gene TRBJ1-1; no reliable D call. The material sequenced was tumor tissue. This receptor was taken from a female donor with papillary thyroid cancer or a benign thyroid nodule (not recorded which). Some clones in this sample may be carry-over from other donors' samples. The CDR3 here is CASSRFFQNTEAFF. CDR3 in DNA: TGTGCCAGCAGCAGATTTTTTCAGAACACTGAGGCTTTCTTT.